The next 20 T cell receptor beta chains were all read from a single sample in a study of OX40 agonist ivuxolimab in advanced cancers. Repertoires were generated with immunoSEQ multiplex PCR, while TCRdb's copy carries only in-frame clones and drops some. The sample consists of tens of thousands of clones, 90% to 95% of them appearing once. The sample was CD4+ or CD8+ T cells sorted from blood, taken in a trial of the OX40 agonist ivuxolimab. All receptors come from an adult with an advanced solid tumor such as melanoma, head and neck, liver or kidney cancer.

V is TRBV27 and J is TRBJ2-5; the match to TRBD2 covers 11 bases. CDR3 length: 13 residues. Per the germline V gene, CDR1 is MNHEY and CDR2 is SMNVEV (reference sequence). The junction had 1 base not matched to a gene; V was cut back by 8 bases and J by 2 bases. CDR3 bases: TGTGCCAGCCGACTAGCGGGGCAAGAGACCCAGTACTTC. The encoded protein is CASRLAGQETQYF.

CDR3 sequence: CASSNRDRGTDGYGYTF. For the CDR3, the DNA is TGTGCCAGCAGCAATCGGGACAGGGGGACTGATGGCTATGGCTACACCTTC. V gene TRBV5-4 combines with J gene TRBJ1-2; TRBD1 aligns across 11 bases. V dropped 4 bases and J dropped 4; count of bases not matched to a gene: 12. This CDR3 has 17 residues. Germline-derived CDR1 and CDR2 are SGHNT and YYREEE (reference sequence).

This chain links TRBV27 with TRBJ2-7; TRBD2 is a possible D gene (6 bases). Germline CDR1 MNHEY, CDR2 SMNVEV (reference sequence). The CDR3 consists of 14 residues. V was cut by 3 bases and J by 7 bases, with 16 bases left in between. The DNA for the CDR3 is TGTGCCAGCAGTTTGGGGACGATTGCGGGGGAGCAGTACTTC. It encodes CASSLGTIAGEQYF.

This rearrangement joins TRBV7-9 to TRBJ2-4; D is unresolved. Germline assignment: CDR1 SEHNR and CDR2 FQNEAQ (reference sequence). The V end lost 5 bases, the J end lost 8 bases, and 13 bases lay between the germline ends. The length of the CDR3 is 13 residues. The DNA of the CDR3 is TGTGCCAGCAGCCCGACCGAAGGCGACATTCAGTACTTC. Its translation is CASSPTEGDIQYF.

The chain has TRBV5-4 and TRBJ2-1; the match to TRBD2 covers 9 bases. The trim removed 1 base at V and 6 bases at J, leaving 5 bases unmatched. CDR1 and CDR2 (germline): SGHNT, YYREEE (reference sequence). The CDR3 spans 15 residues. The CDR3 DNA sequence: TGTGCCAGCAGCTTGAGACTAGCGGCTATCAATGAGCAGTTCTTC. It yields the protein CASSLRLAAINEQFF.

The chain combines TRBV5-1 with TRBJ2-5; tentatively, D is TRBD2 (5 bases). The J call is uncertain, as TRBJ2-7 better fits the DNA end. This CDR3 contains 14 residues. CDR1 is SGHRS and CDR2 is YFSETQ in the germline V gene. CDR3 DNA sequence: TGCGCCAGCACACACGCGGGTAGCTCCTACGAGCAGTACTTC. Its translation: CASTHAGSSYEQYF.

V usage is TRBV6-4 and J usage is TRBJ2-6, with D possibly called TRBD1 or TRBD2 (5 bases each). The germline gives CDR1 MRHNA, CDR2 SNTAGT. CDR3 length: 15 residues. Trimming shortened V by 3 bases and J by 12 bases, and 18 bases separated the two germline ends. Here the CDR3 reads CASSEQGTGPPVLTF. The DNA of the CDR3 is TGTGCCAGCAGTGAGCAGGGAACGGGACCACCCGTCCTGACTTTC.

The chain employs TRBV19 and TRBJ2-5; 10 bases map to TRBD1. CDR1 LNHDA and CDR2 SQIVND come from the germline V gene (reference sequence). V shed 5 bases, J shed 3 bases, and the junction held 27 bases outside the gene matches. The CDR3 consists of 22 residues. The CDR3 protein is CASSALDGTGVKPGGKKETQYF. CDR3 DNA: TGTGCCAGTAGTGCGTTAGATGGGACAGGGGTCAAACCGGGTGGTAAAAAAGAGACCCAGTACTTC. The whole variable domain, remainder taken from reference TRBV19 and TRBJ2-5, is DGGITQSPKYLFRKEGQNVTLSCEQNLNHDAMYWYRQDPGQGLRLIYYSQIVNDFQKGDIAEGYSVSREKKESFPLTVTSAQKNPTAFYLCASSALDGTGVKPGGKKETQYFGPGTRLLVL.

In this sample, this clone turned up once. The V gene is TRBV5-1, the J gene TRBJ1-2; a possible D gene is TRBD1 (6 bases). V was pared by 8 bases and J by 0 bases, with 20 bases between. The CDR3 consists of 16 residues. Germline CDR1 SGHRS, CDR2 YFSETQ. As DNA, the CDR3 is TGCGCCAGTCGACCGGCACAGGGTAGTCCTAACTATGGCTACACCTTC. This sequence encodes CASRPAQGSPNYGYTF. Based on the CDR3 plus reference TRBV5-1 and TRBJ1-2, the full variable domain is KAGVTQTPRYLIKTRGQQVTLSCSPISGHRSVSWYQQTPGQGLQFLFEYFSETQRNKGNFPGRFSGRQFSNSRSEMNVSTLELGDSALYLCASRPAQGSPNYGYTFGSGTRLTVV.

For the CDR3, the DNA is TGCGCCAGCAGCTCCAGACTAGCGGGAGTTCGGGAGCAGTACTTC. Translated, it gives CASSSRLAGVREQYF. The chain combines TRBV5-1 with TRBJ2-7; 12 bases map to TRBD2. This CDR3 contains 15 residues. V lost 3 bases to trimming and J lost 7 bases; unmatched junction nucleotides: 8. Germline V gives CDR1 SGHRS, CDR2 YFSETQ.

The V call is TRBV7-9, the J call TRBJ1-2, with a possible D match to TRBD1 (6 bases). This CDR3 has 17 residues. V lost 3 bases to trimming and J lost 3 bases, with 20 bases between them. Germline loops: CDR1 SEHNR, CDR2 FQNEAQ (reference sequence). CDR3 coding DNA: TGTGCCAGCAGCTTCCGGGCAGGGGATAACCTTGACTATGGCTACACCTTC. Residues: CASSFRAGDNLDYGYTF.

The V and J genes are TRBV12-1 and TRBJ2-5; TRBD2 is the table's D call, not checked against the DNA. TRBV12-1 is a documented pseudogene. The CDR3 is made up of 16 amino acids. CDR3 DNA sequence: TGTGCCAGCAGTCCCCAGCGGGAGGGCCGGGAGGAGACCCAGTACTTC. Protein product: CASSPQREGREETQYF.

V gene TRBV27 combines with J gene TRBJ2-5; D unresolved. The CDR3 is 14 residues long. Germline CDR1 MNHEY, CDR2 SMNVEV (reference sequence). Trimming stripped 3 bases from V and 5 bases from J, with 13 bases between. DNA for the CDR3: TGTGCCAGCAGTTTTGGGGTACTATCGGAGACCCAGTACTTC. Its translation: CASSFGVLSETQYF.

This chain joins TRBV9 and TRBJ2-3; no reliable D call. Germline assignment: CDR1 SGDLS and CDR2 YYNGEE. V lost 3 bases to trimming and J lost 7 bases, with 12 bases between them. This CDR3 region has 13 residues. In DNA, the CDR3 is TGTGCCAGCAGCGCCTCACAGAGCTATACGCAGTATTTT. It specifies CASSASQSYTQYF. Looking up the rest from reference TRBV9 and TRBJ2-3 gives the full variable domain: DSGVTQTPKHLITATGQRVTLRCSPRSGDLSVYWYQQSLDQGLQFLIQYYNGEERAKGNILERFSAQQFPDLHSELNLSSLELGDSALYFCASSASQSYTQYFGPGTRLTVL.

The count of this clone is one. The chain employs TRBV4-1 and TRBJ2-2; 11 nucleotides line up with TRBD2. This CDR3 is built from 17 residues. The trim removed 0 bases at V and 5 bases at J, leaving 5 bases unmatched. CDR1 is MGHRA, CDR2 YSYEKL, per germline. The CDR3: CASSQDRASGGTGELFF. CDR3 bases: TGCGCCAGCAGCCAAGATCGGGCTAGCGGGGGGACCGGGGAGCTGTTTTTT.

The chain couples TRBV4-1 to TRBJ2-3; D uncertain. The CDR3 loop spans 13 amino acids. Germline CDR1 and CDR2: MGHRA and YSYEKL. Trimming cost V 1 base and J 6 bases, with 8 bases left between them. CDR3 in amino acids: CASSQVRVDTQYF. The CDR3, as DNA: TGCGCCAGCAGCCAAGTACGGGTGGATACGCAGTATTTT.

CDR3 protein: CASSLTDPIDGYTF. CDR3 nucleotides: TGTGCCAGCAGTTTGACGGACCCGATTGATGGCTACACCTTC. The V gene is TRBV27, the J gene TRBJ1-2; D not certain. This CDR3 is 14 amino acids long. With 3 bases removed from V and 6 bases from J, the gap between germline ends came to 14 bases. Germline CDR1 MNHEY, CDR2 SMNVEV (reference sequence).

The V call is TRBV27, the J call TRBJ1-1, with no clear D. The CDR3 totals 15 residues. V was cut by 7 bases and J by 0 bases, with 15 bases left in between. Germline loops: CDR1 MNHEY, CDR2 SMNVEV (reference sequence). CDR3 residues: CASTLSGLVNTEAFF. The CDR3 DNA reads TGTGCCAGCACCCTCTCCGGACTTGTGAACACTGAAGCTTTCTTT.

V usage is TRBV13 and J usage is TRBJ1-6, with a possible D match to TRBD1 (6 bases). The length of the CDR3 is 18 residues. The germline CDR1 and CDR2 sequences are PRHDT and FYEKMQ (reference sequence). Trimming removed 0 bases at V and 2 bases at J, with 14 bases between. CDR3 bases: TGTGCCAGCAGCTTAGGGCCAGGGGAGGGGGCCTATAATTCACCCCTCCACTTT. Protein sequence: CASSLGPGEGAYNSPLHF. Supplemented by reference TRBV13 and TRBJ1-6, the full variable domain reads AAGVIQSPRHLIKEKRETATLKCYPIPRHDTVYWYQQGPGQDPQFLISFYEKMQSDKGSIPDRFSAQQFSDYHSELNMSSLELGDSALYFCASSLGPGEGAYNSPLHFGNGTRLTVT.

The chain is built from TRBV27 and TRBJ1-1; 10 nucleotides agree with TRBD1. With 6 bases clipped from V and 5 bases from J, the junction kept 6 bases outside the gene matches. Per germline, CDR1 MNHEY and CDR2 SMNVEV (reference sequence). This CDR3 is built from 14 residues. In DNA, the CDR3 is TGTGCCAGCAGCACCGGGACAGGGGTTACTGAAGCTTTCTTT. Translated: CASSTGTGVTEAFF.